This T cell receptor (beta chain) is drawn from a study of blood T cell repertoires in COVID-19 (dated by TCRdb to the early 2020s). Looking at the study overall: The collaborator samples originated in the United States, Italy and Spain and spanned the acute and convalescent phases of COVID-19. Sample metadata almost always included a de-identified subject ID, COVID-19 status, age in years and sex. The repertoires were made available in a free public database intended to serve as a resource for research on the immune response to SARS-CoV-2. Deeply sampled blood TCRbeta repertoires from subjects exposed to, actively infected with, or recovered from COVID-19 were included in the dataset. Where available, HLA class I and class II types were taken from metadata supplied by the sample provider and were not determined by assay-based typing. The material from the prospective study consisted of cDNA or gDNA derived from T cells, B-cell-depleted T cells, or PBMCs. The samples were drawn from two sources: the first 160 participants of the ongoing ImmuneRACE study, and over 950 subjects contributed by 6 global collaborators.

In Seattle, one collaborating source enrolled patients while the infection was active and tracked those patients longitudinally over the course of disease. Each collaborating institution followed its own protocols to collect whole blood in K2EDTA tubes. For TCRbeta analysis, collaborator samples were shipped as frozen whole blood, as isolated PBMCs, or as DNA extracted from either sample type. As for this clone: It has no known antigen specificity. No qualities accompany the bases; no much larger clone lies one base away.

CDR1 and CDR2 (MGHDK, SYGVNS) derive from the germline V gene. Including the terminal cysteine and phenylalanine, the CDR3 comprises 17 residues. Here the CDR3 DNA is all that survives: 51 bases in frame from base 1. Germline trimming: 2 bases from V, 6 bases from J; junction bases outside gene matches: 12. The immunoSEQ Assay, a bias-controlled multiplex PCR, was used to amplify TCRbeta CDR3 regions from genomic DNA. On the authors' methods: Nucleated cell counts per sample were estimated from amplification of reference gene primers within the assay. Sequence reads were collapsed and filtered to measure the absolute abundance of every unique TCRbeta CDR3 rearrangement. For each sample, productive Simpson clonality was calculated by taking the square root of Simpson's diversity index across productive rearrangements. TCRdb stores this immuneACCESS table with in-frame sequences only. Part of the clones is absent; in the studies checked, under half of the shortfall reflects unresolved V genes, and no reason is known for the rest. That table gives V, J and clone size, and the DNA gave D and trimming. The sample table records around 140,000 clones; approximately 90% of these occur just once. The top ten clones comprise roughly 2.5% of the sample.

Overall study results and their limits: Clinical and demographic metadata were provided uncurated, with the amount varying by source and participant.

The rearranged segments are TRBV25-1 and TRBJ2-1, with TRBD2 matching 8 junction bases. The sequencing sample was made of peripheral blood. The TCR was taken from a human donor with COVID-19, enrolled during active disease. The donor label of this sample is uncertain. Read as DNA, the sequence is TGTGCCAGCAGTGAACCCGGGTTGGCGGGGGGAACCAATGAGCAGTTCTTC. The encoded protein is CASSEPGLAGGTNEQFF.